The clone carrying this T cell receptor beta chain was observed at least ten times. This record belongs to a study of cytomegalovirus exposure and HLA in healthy donors. CDR1 is MNHEY and CDR2 is SMNVEV in the germline V gene (reference sequence). The V and J ends lost 6 bases and 6 bases, in that order; junction bases with no gene match: 13. This CDR3 has 15 residues. The study ran its PCR with 60 Vbeta and 13 Jbeta primers. Only in-frame clones appear in the TCRdb table, and some are missing; sequencing was by immunoSEQ multiplex PCR. Of under 150,000 clones in the sample, 80% were seen once. This TCR came from a man aged 25 to 45 in good health and CMV-seronegative. Sequenced input: PBMCs. The chain recombines TRBV27 with TRBJ2-7, with 8 bases matching TRBD1. CDR3 loop: CASSLQGAWVSEQYF. Here the CDR3 DNA reads TGTGCCAGCAGCCTTCAGGGGGCGTGGGTGTCCGAGCAGTACTTC.